This T cell receptor beta chain was retrieved from a study of T cell changes during pregnancy in multiple sclerosis. The repertoire was sequenced with immunoSEQ multiplex PCR; TCRdb's copy has only in-frame clones and lacks some. The repertoire holds approximately 29,000 clones, with approximately 90% as singletons. The CDR3 has 15 amino acids. With 6 bases removed from V and 0 bases from J, the gap between germline ends came to 12 bases. Germline V gives CDR1 ENHRY, CDR2 SYGVKD. This chain links TRBV10-3 with TRBJ1-5, with D tentatively TRBD1 (5 bases). The sequences come from CD8+ T cells from peripheral blood mononuclear cells, collected before pregnancy. This sequence was found in a female donor with multiple sclerosis, enrolled in a pregnancy study. The CDR3 loop reads CAISRTPHSNQPQHF. The CDR3, as DNA: TGTGCCATCAGCCGGACACCCCATAGCAATCAGCCCCAGCATTTT.